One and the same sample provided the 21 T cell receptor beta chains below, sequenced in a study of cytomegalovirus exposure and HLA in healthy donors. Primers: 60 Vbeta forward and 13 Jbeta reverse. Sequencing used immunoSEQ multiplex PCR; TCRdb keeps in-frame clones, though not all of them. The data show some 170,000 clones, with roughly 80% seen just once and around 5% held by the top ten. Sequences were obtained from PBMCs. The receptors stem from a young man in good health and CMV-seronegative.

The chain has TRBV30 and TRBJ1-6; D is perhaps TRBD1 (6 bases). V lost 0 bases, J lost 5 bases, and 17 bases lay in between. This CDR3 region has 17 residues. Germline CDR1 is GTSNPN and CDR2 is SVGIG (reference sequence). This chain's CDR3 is CAWSVEQGPTHNSPLHF. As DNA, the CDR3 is TGTGCCTGGAGTGTAGAGCAGGGGCCGACTCATAATTCACCCCTCCACTTT.

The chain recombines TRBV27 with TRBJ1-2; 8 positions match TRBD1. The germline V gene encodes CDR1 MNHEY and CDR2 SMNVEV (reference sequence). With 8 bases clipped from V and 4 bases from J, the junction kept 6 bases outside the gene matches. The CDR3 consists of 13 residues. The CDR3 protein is CASAGGIGYGYTF. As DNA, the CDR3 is TGTGCCAGCGCAGGGGGCATTGGCTATGGCTACACCTTC.

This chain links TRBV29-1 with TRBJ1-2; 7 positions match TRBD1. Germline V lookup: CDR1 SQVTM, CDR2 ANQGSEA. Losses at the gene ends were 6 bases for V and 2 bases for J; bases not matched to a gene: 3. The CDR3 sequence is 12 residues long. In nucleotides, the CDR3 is TGCAGCGTAGAGACAGGGAACTATGGCTACACCTTC. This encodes CSVETGNYGYTF.

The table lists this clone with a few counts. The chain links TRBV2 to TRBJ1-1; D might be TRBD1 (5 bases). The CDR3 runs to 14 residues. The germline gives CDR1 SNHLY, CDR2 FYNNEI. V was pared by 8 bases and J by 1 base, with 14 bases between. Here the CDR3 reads CASQKTDRNTEAFF. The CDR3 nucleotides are TGTGCCAGCCAAAAGACCGACAGGAACACTGAAGCTTTCTTT.

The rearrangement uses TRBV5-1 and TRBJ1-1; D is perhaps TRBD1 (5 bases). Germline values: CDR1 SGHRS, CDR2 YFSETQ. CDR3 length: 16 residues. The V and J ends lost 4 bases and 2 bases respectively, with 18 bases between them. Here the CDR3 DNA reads TGCGCCAGCAGCCAAGAAACAGGTGACTGTAACACTGAAGCTTTCTTT. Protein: CASSQETGDCNTEAFF.

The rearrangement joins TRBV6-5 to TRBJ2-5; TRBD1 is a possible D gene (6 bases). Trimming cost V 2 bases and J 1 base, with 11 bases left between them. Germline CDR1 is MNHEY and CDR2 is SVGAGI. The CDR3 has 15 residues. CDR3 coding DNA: TGTGCCAGCAGTTACACCACAGGGCTCCAAGAGACCCAGTACTTC. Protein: CASSYTTGLQETQYF.

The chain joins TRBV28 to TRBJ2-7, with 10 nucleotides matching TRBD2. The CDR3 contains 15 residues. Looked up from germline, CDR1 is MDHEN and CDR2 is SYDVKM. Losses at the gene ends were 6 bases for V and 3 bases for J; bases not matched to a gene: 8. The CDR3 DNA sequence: TGTGCCAGCAGACCTACCGGGACTAGCGTCTACGAGCAGTACTTC. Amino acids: CASRPTGTSVYEQYF.

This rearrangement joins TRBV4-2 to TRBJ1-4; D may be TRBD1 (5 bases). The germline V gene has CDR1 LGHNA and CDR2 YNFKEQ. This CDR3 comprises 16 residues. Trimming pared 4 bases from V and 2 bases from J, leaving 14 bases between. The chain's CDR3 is CASSRGGLTTNEKLFF. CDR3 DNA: TGTGCCAGCAGCCGGGGGGGACTGACGACTAATGAAAAACTGTTTTTT.

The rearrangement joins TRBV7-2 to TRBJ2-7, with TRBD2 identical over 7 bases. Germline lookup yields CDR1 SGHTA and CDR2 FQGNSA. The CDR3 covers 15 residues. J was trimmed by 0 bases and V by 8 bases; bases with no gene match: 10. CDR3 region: CASLGRAGGSYEQYF. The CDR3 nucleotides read TGTGCCAGCCTAGGGAGGGCAGGCGGCTCCTACGAGCAGTACTTC.

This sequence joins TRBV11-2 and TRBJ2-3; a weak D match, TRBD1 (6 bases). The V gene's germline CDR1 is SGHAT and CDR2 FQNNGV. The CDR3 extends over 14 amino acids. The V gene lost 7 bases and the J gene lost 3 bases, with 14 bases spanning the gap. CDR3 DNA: TGTGCCAGCACCTCTAGGGGGTTTACAGATACGCAGTATTTT. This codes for CASTSRGFTDTQYF.

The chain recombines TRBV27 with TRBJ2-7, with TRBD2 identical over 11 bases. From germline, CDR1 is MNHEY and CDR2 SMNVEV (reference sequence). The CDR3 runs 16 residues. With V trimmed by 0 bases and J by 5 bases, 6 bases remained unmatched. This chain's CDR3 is CASSLSPGLAADEQYF. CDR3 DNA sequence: TGTGCCAGCAGTTTATCCCCGGGACTAGCGGCGGACGAGCAGTACTTC.

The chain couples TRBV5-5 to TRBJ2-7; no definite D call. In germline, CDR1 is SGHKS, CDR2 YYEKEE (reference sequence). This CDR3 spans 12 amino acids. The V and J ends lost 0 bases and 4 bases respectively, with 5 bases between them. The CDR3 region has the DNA TGTGCCAGCAGCTTGGTCACTTACGAGCAGTACTTC. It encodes CASSLVTYEQYF. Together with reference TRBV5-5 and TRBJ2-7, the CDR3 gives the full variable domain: DAGVTQSPTHLIKTRGQQVTLRCSPISGHKSVSWYQQVLGQGPQFIFQYYEKEERGRGNFPDRFSARQFPNYSSELNVNALLLGDSALYLCASSLVTYEQYFGPGTRLTVT.

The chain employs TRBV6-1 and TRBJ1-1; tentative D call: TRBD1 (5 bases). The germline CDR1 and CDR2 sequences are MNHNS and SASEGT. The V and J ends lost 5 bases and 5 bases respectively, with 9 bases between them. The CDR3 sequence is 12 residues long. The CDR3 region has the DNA TGTGCCAGCAGTCCCCAGGGAACTGAAGCTTTCTTT. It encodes CASSPQGTEAFF.

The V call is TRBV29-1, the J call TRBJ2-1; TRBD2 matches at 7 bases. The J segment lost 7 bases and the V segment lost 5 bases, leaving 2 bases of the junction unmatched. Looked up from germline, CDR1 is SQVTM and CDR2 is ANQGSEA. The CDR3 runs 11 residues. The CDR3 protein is CSVFGGNEQFF. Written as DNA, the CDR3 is TGCAGCGTTTTCGGGGGGAATGAGCAGTTCTTC.

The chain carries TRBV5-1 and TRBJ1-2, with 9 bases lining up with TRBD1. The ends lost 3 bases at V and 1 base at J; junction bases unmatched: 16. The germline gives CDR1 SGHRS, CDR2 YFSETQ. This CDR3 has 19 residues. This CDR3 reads CASSSPTMGQGLFNYGYTF. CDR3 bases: TGCGCCAGCAGCTCACCTACGATGGGACAGGGCTTATTTAACTATGGCTACACCTTC.

CDR3 in amino acids: CASGESNEQFF. The CDR3 nucleotides are TGTGCCAGCGGTGAGAGCAATGAGCAGTTCTTC. The chain has TRBV7-8 and TRBJ2-1, with D uncertain. This CDR3 has 11 amino acids. Trimming removed 8 bases from V and 6 bases from J, with 8 bases in between. Germline V lookup: CDR1 SGHVS, CDR2 FQNEAQ.

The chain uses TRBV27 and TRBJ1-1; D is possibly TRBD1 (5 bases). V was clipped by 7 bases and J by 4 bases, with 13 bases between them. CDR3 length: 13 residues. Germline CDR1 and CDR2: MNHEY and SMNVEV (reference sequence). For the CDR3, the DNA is TGTGCCAGCACCTGGGGCCAGGGCACTGAAGCTTTCTTT. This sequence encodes CASTWGQGTEAFF.

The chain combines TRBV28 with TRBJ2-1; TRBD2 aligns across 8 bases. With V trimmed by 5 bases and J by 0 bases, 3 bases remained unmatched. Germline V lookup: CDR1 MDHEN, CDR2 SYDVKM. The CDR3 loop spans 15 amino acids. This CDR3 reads CASSKAGVSYNEQFF. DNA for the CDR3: TGTGCCAGCAGTAAAGCGGGAGTCTCCTACAATGAGCAGTTCTTC. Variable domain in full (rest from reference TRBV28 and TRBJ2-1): DVKVTQSSRYLVKRTGEKVFLECVQDMDHENMFWYRQDPGLGLRLIYFSYDVKMKEKGDIPEGYSVSREKKERFSLILESASTNQTSMYLCASSKAGVSYNEQFFGPGTRLTVL.

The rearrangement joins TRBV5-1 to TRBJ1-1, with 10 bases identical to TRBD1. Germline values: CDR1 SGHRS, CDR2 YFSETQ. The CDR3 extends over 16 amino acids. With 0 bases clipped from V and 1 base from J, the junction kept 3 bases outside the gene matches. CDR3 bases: TGCGCCAGCAGCTTGGCCGGACAGGGGGGGAACACTGAAGCTTTCTTT. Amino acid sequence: CASSLAGQGGNTEAFF.

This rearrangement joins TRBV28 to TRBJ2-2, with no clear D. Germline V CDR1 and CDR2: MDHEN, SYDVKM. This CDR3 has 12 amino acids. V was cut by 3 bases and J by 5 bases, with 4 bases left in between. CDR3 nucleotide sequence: TGTGCCAGCAGTTTCGGGACCGGGGAGCTGTTTTTT. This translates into CASSFGTGELFF.

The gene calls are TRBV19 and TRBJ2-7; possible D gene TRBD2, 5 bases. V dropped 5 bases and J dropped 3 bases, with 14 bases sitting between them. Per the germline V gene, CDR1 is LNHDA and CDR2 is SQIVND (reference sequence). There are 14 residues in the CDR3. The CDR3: CASSFRTTSYEQYF. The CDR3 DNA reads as TGTGCCAGTAGTTTTCGGACCACTAGCTACGAGCAGTACTTC.